One sample yielded the 2 T cell receptor beta chains listed below, sequenced in a study of cytomegalovirus exposure and HLA in healthy donors (dated by TCRdb to the late 2010s). Library prep was done by the immunoSEQ multiplex PCR assay. For the multiplex PCR, a mixture combining 60 forward primers for TCR Vbeta segments and 13 reverse primers for TCR Jbeta segments was used. In TCRdb, the immuneACCESS table is reduced to in-frame sequences with V and J assigned. These tables do not hold every clone; where another copy was compared, an unresolved V gene accounts for under half, and the others remain unexplained. Recorded for this sample are 250,000 to 350,000 clones; around 86% of them occurred a single time. The top ten clonotypes cover 4% of the sample. The sequenced material came from PBMCs. The receptors stem from a middle-aged man in good health and CMV-seropositive.

The CDR3 reads CASTRDSWGNQPQHF. The CDR3 DNA is TGTGCCAGTACCCGGGACAGTTGGGGCAATCAGCCCCAGCATTTT. The rearrangement links TRBV19 to TRBJ1-5, with 7 bases aligning to TRBD1. The germline gives CDR1 LNHDA, CDR2 SQIVND (reference sequence). CDR3 length: 15 residues. J gave up 2 bases and V 7 bases, and 8 bases lay outside the gene matches.

The V and J genes are TRBV7-6 and TRBJ2-1; 12 positions agree with TRBD2. The V gene's germline CDR1 is SGHVS and CDR2 FNYEAQ. The CDR3 length is 15 residues. V lost 5 bases, J lost 3 bases, and 2 bases stayed unmatched. The CDR3 reads CASSRTSGIYNEQFF. CDR3 nucleotide sequence: TGTGCCAGCAGCCGGACTAGCGGGATCTACAATGAGCAGTTCTTC. The full variable domain, in which reference TRBV7-6 and TRBJ2-1 provide the parts outside the CDR3, is GAGVSQSPRYKVTKRGQDVALRCDPISGHVSLYWYRQALGQGPEFLTYFNYEAQQDKSGLPNDRFSAERPEGSISTLTIQRTEQRDSAMYRCASSRTSGIYNEQFFGPGTRLTVL.